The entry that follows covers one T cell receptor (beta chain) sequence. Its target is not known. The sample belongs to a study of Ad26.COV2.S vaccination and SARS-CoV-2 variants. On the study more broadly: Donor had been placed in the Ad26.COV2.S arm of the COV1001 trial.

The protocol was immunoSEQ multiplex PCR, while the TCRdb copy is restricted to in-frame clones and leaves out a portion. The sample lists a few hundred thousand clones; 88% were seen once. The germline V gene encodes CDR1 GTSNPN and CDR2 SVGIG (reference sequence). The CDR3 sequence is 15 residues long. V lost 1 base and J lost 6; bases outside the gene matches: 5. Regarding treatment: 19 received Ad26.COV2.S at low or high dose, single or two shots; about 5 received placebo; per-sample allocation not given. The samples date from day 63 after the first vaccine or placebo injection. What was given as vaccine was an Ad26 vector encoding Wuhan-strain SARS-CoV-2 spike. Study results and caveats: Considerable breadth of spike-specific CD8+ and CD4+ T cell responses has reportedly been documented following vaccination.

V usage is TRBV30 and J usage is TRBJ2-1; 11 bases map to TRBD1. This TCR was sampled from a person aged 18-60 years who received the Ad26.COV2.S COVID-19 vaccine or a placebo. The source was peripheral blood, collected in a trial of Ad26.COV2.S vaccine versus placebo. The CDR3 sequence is CAWSDRDRGFNEQFF. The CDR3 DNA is TGTGCCTGGAGTGACCGGGACAGGGGGTTCAATGAGCAGTTCTTC. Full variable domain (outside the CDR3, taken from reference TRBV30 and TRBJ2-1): SQTIHQWPATLVQPVGSPLSLECTVEGTSNPNLYWYRQAAGRGLQLLFYSVGIGQISSEVPQNLSASRPQDRQFILSSKKLLLSDSGFYLCAWSDRDRGFNEQFFGPGTRLTVL.